This TCR beta chain was captured in a study of cytomegalovirus exposure and HLA in healthy donors. General observations from the study: Association of 15,000 to 20,000 TCR beta sequences with HLA alleles was found at 0.05 false discovery rate in a later analysis. There were a few CMV-associated chains whose specificity for CMV antigens was confirmed in vitro. Segments of the TCR beta V type were, in most cases, productive about 87% or about 30% of the time in an earlier analysis.

Use of 60 Vbeta and 13 Jbeta primers characterized the PCR. The assay was immunoSEQ multiplex PCR, and TCRdb's table has in-frame clones only and misses some. Of roughly 180,000 clones in the sample, around 81% were seen once. Donors likely had unrecorded immune exposures despite being nominally healthy when sampled. Trimming removed 3 bases from V and 7 bases from J, with 13 bases in between. CDR1 and CDR2 (germline): LNHDA, SQIVND (reference sequence). The CDR3 is 14 amino acids. Regarding this clone: The target antigen is unknown.

V is TRBV19 and J is TRBJ2-1, with a tentative D call TRBD2 (6 bases). The clonotype was recovered from a woman under 30 in good health and CMV-seropositive. Sequencing was done on a sample of PBMCs. DNA of the CDR3: TGTGCCAGTAGTATTCGGAGGGAGAGGAATGAGCAGTTCTTC. This gives the protein CASSIRRERNEQFF.